The 15 T cell receptor beta chains presented below share a single source sample, sequenced in a study of T cells in Graves' hyperthyroidism and ophthalmopathy. Amplification yielded TCR beta CDR3 regions, with RNA transcripts as the source. The HTBI primer set served for first-round RT-PCR of the TCR CDR3. From the multiplex PCR reads, TCRdb called clonotypes with MiXCR, one entry per CDR3 protein. The sample shows about 290,000 distinct CDR3 sequences, about an eighth of them seen only once. The sample consisted of blood. These receptors were obtained from a woman in her thirties or forties with Graves' hyperthyroidism.

The sample holds many counts of this clonotype. J is TRBJ1-3 and V is TRBV2; D gene unclear. Deletions cut 3 bases from V and 0 bases from J, with 9 bases between. CDR1 is SNHLY, CDR2 FYNNEI, per germline. This CDR3 is built from 15 residues. The CDR3 protein is CASSDTLPSGNTIYF. CDR3 DNA sequence: TGTGCCAGCAGTGACACCCTCCCCTCTGGAAACACCATATATTTT. Variable domain in full (rest from reference TRBV2 and TRBJ1-3): EPEVTQTPSHQVTQMGQEVILRCVPISNHLYFYWYRQILGQKVEFLVSFYNNEISEKSEIFDDQFSVERPDGSNFTLKIRSTKLEDSAMYFCASSDTLPSGNTIYFGEGSWLTVV.

The chain couples TRBV4-2 to TRBJ2-1; 11 nucleotides line up with TRBD2. J gave up 8 bases and V 1 base, and 10 bases lay outside the gene matches. Per germline, CDR1 LGHNA and CDR2 YNFKEQ. The CDR3 is made up of 17 amino acids. CDR3 in DNA: TGTGCCAGCAGCCAAGTGGCTGGACTAGCGGGCAGGGATGAGCAGTTCTTC. This encodes CASSQVAGLAGRDEQFF.

This clonotype was found many times. J is TRBJ2-3 and V is TRBV27; 8 nucleotides align to TRBD1. From germline, CDR1 is MNHEY and CDR2 SMNVEV (reference sequence). V lost 1 base and J lost 1; bases outside the gene matches: 7. This CDR3 is built from 17 residues. The DNA for the CDR3 is TGTGCCAGCAGTTTATTGACAGGGGCGGCGGGCACAGATACGCAGTATTTT. This translates into CASSLLTGAAGTDTQYF.

V and J are TRBV20-1 and TRBJ2-7, with TRBD2 identical over 10 bases. V dropped 6 bases and J dropped 1; count of bases not matched to a gene: 12. The CDR3 sequence is 16 residues long. Germline values: CDR1 DFQATT, CDR2 SNEGSKA (reference sequence). CDR3 sequence reads: CSARSELAGVSYEQYF. As DNA, the CDR3 is TGCAGTGCCCGAAGTGAGCTAGCGGGAGTATCCTACGAGCAGTACTTC.

This clonotype was observed many times. The V and J genes are TRBV11-2 and TRBJ2-1; 11 bases fit TRBD1. Per the germline V gene, CDR1 is SGHAT and CDR2 is FQNNGV. With 4 bases clipped from V and 4 bases from J, the junction kept 3 bases outside the gene matches. The CDR3 length is 15 residues. CDR3 coding DNA: TGTGCCAGCAGCTGGACAGGGGGCGCGTACAATGAGCAGTTCTTC. This encodes CASSWTGGAYNEQFF. Full variable domain (outside the CDR3, taken from reference TRBV11-2 and TRBJ2-1): EAGVAQSPRYKIIEKRQSVAFWCNPISGHATLYWYQQILGQGPKLLIQFQNNGVVDDSQLPKDRFSAERLKGVDSTLKIQPAKLEDSAVYLCASSWTGGAYNEQFFGPGTRLTVL.

This clonotype was seen only a few times. CDR3 in DNA: TGTGCCACCAGTGATGCCGGGACATCCTACAATGAGCAGTTCTTC. This codes for CATSDAGTSYNEQFF. This chain uses TRBV24-1 with TRBJ2-1; TRBD1 might be the D (6 bases). The CDR3 contains 15 residues. In germline, CDR1 is KGHDR, CDR2 SFDVKD. Trimming cost V 3 bases and J 1 base, with 9 bases left between them.

This chain links TRBV19 with TRBJ1-4, with no clear D. Per germline, CDR1 LNHDA and CDR2 SQIVND (reference sequence). Trimming took 8 bases from V and 8 from J, leaving 12 bases between them. The CDR3 contains 12 residues. The DNA of the CDR3 is TGTGCCAGTGGTCGGGGAGGAGAAAAACTGTTTTTT. This translates into CASGRGGEKLFF.

The chain recombines TRBV10-3 with TRBJ2-3; 12 positions match TRBD2. The CDR3 covers 15 residues. Germline CDR1 ENHRY, CDR2 SYGVKD. V gave up 6 bases and J gave up 4 bases; unmatched junction bases: 5. The CDR3 protein is CAISPSGRVADTQYF. CDR3 DNA sequence: TGTGCCATCAGCCCTAGCGGGAGGGTCGCAGATACGCAGTATTTT.

This clonotype appeared many times. The chain has TRBV7-2 and TRBJ2-1, with 9 bases fitting TRBD2. This CDR3 region has 15 residues. The germline V gene has CDR1 SGHTA and CDR2 FQGNSA. V was clipped by 1 base and J by 5 bases; unmatched bases: 3. For the CDR3, the DNA is TGTGCCAGCAGCTTAGAGGGGACTAGCAACAATGAGCAGTTCTTC. Its translation: CASSLEGTSNNEQFF.

This clonotype showed up many times. This chain's CDR3 is CASLGRGSSMNTEAFF. In DNA, the CDR3 is TGTGCCAGCTTGGGAAGGGGGTCCTCCATGAACACTGAAGCTTTCTTT. V is TRBV2 and J is TRBJ1-1; D possibly corresponds to TRBD1 (6 bases). V lost 8 bases and J 0 bases, leaving 19 bases between the germline ends. CDR1 and CDR2 (germline): SNHLY, FYNNEI. The CDR3 is 16 amino acids.

This clonotype was counted ten times or more. The chain is built from TRBV11-2 and TRBJ1-2, with 8 positions matching TRBD1. This CDR3 has 13 residues. The ends lost 5 bases at V and 7 bases at J; junction bases unmatched: 6. Germline CDR1 SGHAT, CDR2 FQNNGV. CDR3 sequence (DNA): TGTGCCAGCAGCCTGGACAGGGTCTCTGGCTACACCTTC. It yields the protein CASSLDRVSGYTF.

At least ten counts were recorded for this clonotype. The rearrangement links TRBV7-9 to TRBJ1-2, with TRBD1 matching over 8 bases. V trimming: 4 bases; J trimming: 8 bases; junction bases outside the gene matches: 9. From germline, CDR1 is SEHNR and CDR2 FQNEAQ (reference sequence). The CDR3 is made up of 14 amino acids. CDR3 DNA sequence: TGTGCCAGCAGCTCTTTCGACAGGGGAGGAGGCTACACCTTC. Protein sequence: CASSSFDRGGGYTF.

There are a few counts of this clonotype. V and J are TRBV20-1 and TRBJ2-3; possibly TRBD2 for D (5 bases). The CDR3 runs 16 residues. Trimming removed 6 bases from V and 1 base from J, with 20 bases in between. Looked up from germline, CDR1 is DFQATT and CDR2 is SNEGSKA (reference sequence). CDR3 sequence reads: CSAPPAGGARTDTQYF. The CDR3 nucleotides read TGCAGTGCCCCGCCGGCGGGCGGAGCGCGCACAGATACGCAGTATTTT.

V and J are TRBV14 and TRBJ2-3; maybe TRBD1 (6 bases). V lost 4 bases, J lost 3 bases, and 20 bases lay in between. The CDR3 is 17 residues long. Germline assignment: CDR1 SGHDN and CDR2 FVKESK. DNA of the CDR3: TGTGCCAGCAGCCGTCAAGTGACAGGAGGATTTACAGATACGCAGTATTTT. Encoded protein: CASSRQVTGGFTDTQYF.

This clonotype was found many times. The chain joins TRBV6-1 to TRBJ2-7, with D possibly being TRBD2 (5 bases). Germline V lookup: CDR1 MNHNS, CDR2 SASEGT. The CDR3 extends over 12 amino acids. Between the trimmed V and J ends, which lost 5 bases and 4 bases, there was a span of 9 bases. The CDR3 loop reads CASSHRGYEQYF. As DNA, the CDR3 is TGTGCCAGCAGTCACCGAGGGTACGAGCAGTACTTC.